This T cell receptor (beta chain) was recovered during a study of post-analysis software for immune sequencing data. Study-level background: The disease courses covered relapsing-remitting, secondary progressive and progressive-relapsing multiple sclerosis. General observations from the study: Patients with multiple sclerosis recorded significantly lower normalized Chao1 diversity than controls, the study found. With F measure, samples from one preparation batch clustered together strongly. In patients, roughly five TRBV segments were more frequent than in controls, with TRBV5-6, TRBV5-1 and TRBV20-1 among them.

Remarks on this clonotype: The antigen remains undetermined.

Sequencing libraries made from TCR beta cDNA carried unique molecular identifiers. Hundreds of thousands of cDNA molecules came from approximately 1 to 10 million T cells. TCRdb analysed the PCR reads with MiXCR anew, one entry per CDR3 protein. Of hundreds of thousands of distinct CDR3 sequences in the sample, approximately 60% were seen once. CDR1 is SEHNR and CDR2 is FQNEAQ in the germline V gene (reference sequence). The CDR3 runs to 17 residues. V gave up 5 bases and J gave up 3 bases; unmatched junction bases: 10. The receptor comes from a girl aged 2 to 9 with multiple sclerosis. This chain links TRBV7-9 with TRBJ2-7; 13 positions agree with TRBD2. The specimen was blood. CDR3 sequence reads: CASSNGLAGVLGYEQYF. CDR3 nucleotides: TGTGCCAGCAGCAACGGACTAGCGGGAGTTTTAGGCTACGAGCAGTACTTC.